The 17 T cell receptor beta chains below all came from one sample that was sequenced in a study of OX40 agonist ivuxolimab in advanced cancers. The method was immunoSEQ multiplex PCR; TCRdb's version includes in-frame clones alone and lacks a portion of them. The sample holds more than 65,000 clones; roughly 88% are singletons and the top ten take about 0.6%. The material sequenced was CD4+ or CD8+ T cells sorted from blood, taken in a trial of the OX40 agonist ivuxolimab. The receptors originated from an adult with an advanced solid tumor such as melanoma, head and neck, liver or kidney cancer.

The chain couples TRBV7-9 to TRBJ2-5, with D unclear. The V gene's germline CDR1 is SEHNR and CDR2 FQNEAQ (reference sequence). The CDR3 totals 14 residues. Between the trimmed V and J ends, which lost 1 base and 5 bases, there was a span of 11 bases. CDR3 sequence reads: CASSLVPVKETQYF. The CDR3 DNA follows: TGTGCCAGCAGCTTAGTGCCGGTTAAGGAGACCCAGTACTTC.

This chain connects TRBV6-5 to TRBJ1-6; D is unclear. V shed 0 bases and J shed 0 bases, with 6 bases lying between them. Germline V gene lookup returns CDR1 MNHEY and CDR2 SVGAGI. This CDR3 contains 16 residues. In DNA, the CDR3 is TGTGCCAGCAGTTACTCGTTGAGCTCCTATAATTCACCCCTCCACTTT. This codes for CASSYSLSSYNSPLHF.

This chain connects TRBV6-5 to TRBJ1-5; 8 bases are a match to TRBD1. The CDR3 has 14 residues. The V segment lost 6 bases and the J segment 5 bases; nucleotides outside the gene matches: 6. CDR1 MNHEY and CDR2 SVGAGI come from the germline V gene. CDR3 nucleotide sequence: TGTGCCAGCAGGCCGGACAGGGCCTATCAGCCCCAGCATTTT. Amino acid sequence: CASRPDRAYQPQHF.

This chain uses TRBV7-9 with TRBJ1-6; D gene unclear. Trimming cost V 1 base and J 13 bases, with 11 bases left between them. CDR1 SEHNR and CDR2 FQNEAQ come from the germline V gene (reference sequence). The CDR3 loop spans 13 amino acids. DNA of the CDR3: TGTGCCAGCAGCTTAGAATCTGGTTTTCCCCTCCACTTT. Its translation: CASSLESGFPLHF.

The V call is TRBV7-2, the J call TRBJ2-7; D call uncertain. Germline CDR1 reads SGHTA; CDR2 reads FQGNSA. V lost 5 bases and J lost 0, with 5 bases in between. The length of the CDR3 is 12 residues. The CDR3 protein is CASSTPSYEQYF. The CDR3 DNA reads TGTGCCAGCAGCACCCCCTCCTACGAGCAGTACTTC.

V gene TRBV11-2 combines with J gene TRBJ2-7; tentative D call: TRBD1 (5 bases). The length of the CDR3 is 15 residues. Germline-derived CDR1 and CDR2 are SGHAT and FQNNGV. Trimming removed 3 bases from V and 2 bases from J, with 14 bases in between. Here the CDR3 reads CASSLHGAVTYEQYF. CDR3 DNA: TGTGCCAGCAGCTTGCATGGGGCAGTCACCTACGAGCAGTACTTC.

This clone occurred a few times. V and J are TRBV28 and TRBJ1-1; possible D gene TRBD1, 5 bases. V was clipped by 5 bases and J by 8 bases, with 18 bases between them. CDR1 MDHEN and CDR2 SYDVKM come from the germline V gene. The CDR3 has 14 residues. This chain's CDR3 is CASSLAGGIREAFF. The CDR3 bases are TGTGCCAGCAGTCTTGCCGGGGGGATTCGGGAAGCTTTCTTT.

This rearrangement joins TRBV27 to TRBJ1-1, with TRBD1 identical over 8 bases. Germline CDR1 is MNHEY and CDR2 is SMNVEV (reference sequence). This CDR3 comprises 14 residues. The ends lost 5 bases at V and 3 bases at J; junction bases unmatched: 5. The CDR3 here is CASSRGQGDTEAFF. CDR3 coding DNA: TGTGCCAGCAGTCGTGGACAGGGCGACACTGAAGCTTTCTTT.

V gene TRBV2 combines with J gene TRBJ1-2, with a weak D call TRBD1 (5 bases). Germline-derived CDR1 and CDR2 are SNHLY and FYNNEI. V shed 6 bases and J shed 5 bases, with 16 bases lying between them. The CDR3 length is 14 residues. CDR3 sequence (DNA): TGTGCCAGCAGCGCCCAGGGTTTAGGATATGGCTACACCTTC. Its protein product is CASSAQGLGYGYTF.

The chain joins TRBV5-6 to TRBJ2-1; D tentatively reads TRBD1 or TRBD2 (5 bases each). This CDR3 has 12 amino acids. V lost 4 bases and J 6 bases, leaving 8 bases between the germline ends. From germline, CDR1 is SGHDT and CDR2 YYEEEE. DNA of the CDR3: TGTGCCAGCAGCCGGGACCGCAATGAGCAGTTCTTC. Protein product: CASSRDRNEQFF.

The CDR3 loop is CASSLVSATGTGKNYGYTF. In DNA, the CDR3 is TGCGCCAGCAGCTTGGTTTCTGCGACCGGGACAGGAAAGAACTATGGCTACACCTTC. V and J are TRBV5-1 and TRBJ1-2, with 8 bases that match TRBD1. The CDR3 has 19 residues. V gave up 0 bases and J gave up 2 bases; unmatched junction bases: 15. The germline V gene encodes CDR1 SGHRS and CDR2 YFSETQ.

The chain has TRBV28 and TRBJ1-6; D remains ambiguous. Germline values: CDR1 MDHEN, CDR2 SYDVKM. CDR3 length: 13 residues. The V end was cut by 5 bases, the J end by 10 bases, with 12 bases between. The CDR3 reads CASSLKAASPLHF. The CDR3 nucleotides read TGTGCCAGCAGTCTAAAGGCGGCCTCACCCCTCCACTTT.

V usage is TRBV27 and J usage is TRBJ2-3; 7 positions agree with TRBD2. Losses at the gene ends were 9 bases for V and 0 bases for J; bases not matched to a gene: 12. Germline V gives CDR1 MNHEY, CDR2 SMNVEV (reference sequence). CDR3 length: 16 amino acids. CDR3 DNA: TGTGCCAGGAATACTCTAGCGGCCTTTAGCACAGATACGCAGTATTTT. Encoded protein: CARNTLAAFSTDTQYF.

The CDR3 spells CASSQGTGNTGELFF. In nucleotides, the CDR3 is TGTGCCAGCTCACAAGGGACAGGGAACACCGGGGAGCTGTTTTTT. The V gene is TRBV18, the J gene TRBJ2-2; 8 bases line up with TRBD1. The CDR3 is made up of 15 amino acids. The V gene's germline CDR1 is KGHSH and CDR2 LQKENI. V was clipped by 4 bases and J by 1 base; unmatched bases: 2.

The chain employs TRBV6-1 and TRBJ2-1, with TRBD2 identical over 12 bases. CDR1 is MNHNS and CDR2 is SASEGT in the germline V gene. V lost 7 bases and J lost 9; bases outside the gene matches: 10. The CDR3 extends over 15 amino acids. The CDR3 region has the DNA TGTGCCAGCACCCTTATCCTAGCGGGGGGGCGTGAGCAGTTCTTC. The encoded protein is CASTLILAGGREQFF.

This clone came up a few times. J is TRBJ1-5 and V is TRBV18, with D hard to call. V was trimmed by 6 bases and J by 0 bases, leaving 6 bases between them. The germline V gene has CDR1 KGHSH and CDR2 LQKENI. The CDR3 covers 13 residues. The CDR3 protein is CASSPYSNQPQHF. The CDR3 DNA is TGTGCCAGCTCCCCCTATAGCAATCAGCCCCAGCATTTT.

The chain links TRBV13 to TRBJ2-5; 11 bases are a match to TRBD2. Losses at the gene ends were 7 bases for V and 5 bases for J; bases not matched to a gene: 9. In germline, CDR1 is PRHDT, CDR2 FYEKMQ (reference sequence). CDR3 length: 15 amino acids. This CDR3 reads CASTKISGGAETQYF. The CDR3 DNA follows: TGTGCCAGCACTAAGATTAGCGGGGGGGCTGAGACCCAGTACTTC. Combining the CDR3 with reference TRBV13 and TRBJ2-5 gives the whole variable domain AAGVIQSPRHLIKEKRETATLKCYPIPRHDTVYWYQQGPGQDPQFLISFYEKMQSDKGSIPDRFSAQQFSDYHSELNMSSLELGDSALYFCASTKISGGAETQYFGPGTRLLVL.